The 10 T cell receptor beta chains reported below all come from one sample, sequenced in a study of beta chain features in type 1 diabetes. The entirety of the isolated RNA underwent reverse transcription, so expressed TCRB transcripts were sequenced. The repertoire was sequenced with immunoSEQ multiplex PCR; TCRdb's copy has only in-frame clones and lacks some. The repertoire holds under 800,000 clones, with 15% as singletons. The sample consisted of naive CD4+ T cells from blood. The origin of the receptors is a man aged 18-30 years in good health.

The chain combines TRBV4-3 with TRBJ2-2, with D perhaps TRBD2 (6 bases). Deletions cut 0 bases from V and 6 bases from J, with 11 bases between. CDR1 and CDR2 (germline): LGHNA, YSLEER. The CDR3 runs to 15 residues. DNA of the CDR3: TGCGCCAGCAGCCAAGAAGGAGGGCTCGCCGGGGAGCTGTTTTTT. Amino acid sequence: CASSQEGGLAGELFF.

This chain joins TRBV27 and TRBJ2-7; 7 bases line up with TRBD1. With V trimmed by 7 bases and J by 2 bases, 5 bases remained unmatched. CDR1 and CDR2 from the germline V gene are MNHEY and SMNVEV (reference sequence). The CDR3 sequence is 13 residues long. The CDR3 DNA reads TGTGCCAGCAACCGGGACAGAGCCTACGAGCAGTACTTC. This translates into CASNRDRAYEQYF.

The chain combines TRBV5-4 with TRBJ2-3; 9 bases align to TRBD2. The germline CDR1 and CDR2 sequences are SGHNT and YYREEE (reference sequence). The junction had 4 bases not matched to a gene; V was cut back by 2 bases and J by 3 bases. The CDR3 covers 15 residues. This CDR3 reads CASSFVLAGTDTQYF. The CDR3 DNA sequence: TGTGCCAGCAGCTTTGTTCTAGCGGGGACAGATACGCAGTATTTT. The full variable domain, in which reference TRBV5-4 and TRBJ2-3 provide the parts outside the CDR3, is ETGVTQSPTHLIKTRGQQVTLRCSSQSGHNTVSWYQQALGQGPQFIFQYYREEENGRGNFPPRFSGLQFPNYSSELNVNALELDDSALYLCASSFVLAGTDTQYFGPGTRLTVL.

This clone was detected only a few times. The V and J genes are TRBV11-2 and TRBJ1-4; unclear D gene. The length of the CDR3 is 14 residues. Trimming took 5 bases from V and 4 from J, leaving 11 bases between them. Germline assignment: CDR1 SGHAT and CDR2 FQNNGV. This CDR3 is CASSQQQYNEKLFF. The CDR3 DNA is TGTGCCAGCAGCCAACAGCAGTATAATGAAAAACTGTTTTTT.

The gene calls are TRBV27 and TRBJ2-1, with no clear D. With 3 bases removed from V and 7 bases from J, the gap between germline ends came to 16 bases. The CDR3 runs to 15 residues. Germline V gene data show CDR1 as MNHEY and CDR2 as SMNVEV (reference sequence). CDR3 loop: CASSFWGTDHNEQFF. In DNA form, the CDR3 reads TGTGCCAGCAGTTTCTGGGGAACAGACCATAATGAGCAGTTCTTC.

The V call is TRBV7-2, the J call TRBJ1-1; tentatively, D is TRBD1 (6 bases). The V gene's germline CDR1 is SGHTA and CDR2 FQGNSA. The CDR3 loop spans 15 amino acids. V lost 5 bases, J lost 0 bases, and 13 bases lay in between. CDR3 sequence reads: CASSPWTAMNTEAFF. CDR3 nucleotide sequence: TGTGCCAGCAGCCCATGGACAGCTATGAACACTGAAGCTTTCTTT.

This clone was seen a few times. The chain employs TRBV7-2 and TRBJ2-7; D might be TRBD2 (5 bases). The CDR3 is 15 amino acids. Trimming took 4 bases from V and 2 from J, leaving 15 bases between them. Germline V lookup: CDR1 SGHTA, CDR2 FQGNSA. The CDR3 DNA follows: TGTGCCAGCAGCTGGCCTGTTGGGAGACCCTACGAGCAGTACTTC. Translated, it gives CASSWPVGRPYEQYF.

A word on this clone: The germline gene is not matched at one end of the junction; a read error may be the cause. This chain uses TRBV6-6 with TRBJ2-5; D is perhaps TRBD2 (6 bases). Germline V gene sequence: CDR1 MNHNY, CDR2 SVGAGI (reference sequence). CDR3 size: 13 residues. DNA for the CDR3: TGTGCCAGCAGTTACGACGGCCTAGGGACGGGGGACTTC. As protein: CASSYDGLGTGDF.

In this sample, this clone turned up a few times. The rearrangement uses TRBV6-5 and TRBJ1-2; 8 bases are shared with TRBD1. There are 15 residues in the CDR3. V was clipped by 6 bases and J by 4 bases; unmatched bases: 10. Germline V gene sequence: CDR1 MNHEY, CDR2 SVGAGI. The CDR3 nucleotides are TGTGCCAGCAGCCTCGGACAGGGAGGCATCTATGGCTACACCTTC. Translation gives CASSLGQGGIYGYTF.

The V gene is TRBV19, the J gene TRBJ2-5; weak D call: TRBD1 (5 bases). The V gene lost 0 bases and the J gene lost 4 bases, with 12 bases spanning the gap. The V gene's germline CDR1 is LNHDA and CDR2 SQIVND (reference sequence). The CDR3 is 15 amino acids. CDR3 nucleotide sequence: TGTGCCAGTAGTATAGATCTTACAAGGGGAGAGACCCAGTACTTC. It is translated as CASSIDLTRGETQYF.